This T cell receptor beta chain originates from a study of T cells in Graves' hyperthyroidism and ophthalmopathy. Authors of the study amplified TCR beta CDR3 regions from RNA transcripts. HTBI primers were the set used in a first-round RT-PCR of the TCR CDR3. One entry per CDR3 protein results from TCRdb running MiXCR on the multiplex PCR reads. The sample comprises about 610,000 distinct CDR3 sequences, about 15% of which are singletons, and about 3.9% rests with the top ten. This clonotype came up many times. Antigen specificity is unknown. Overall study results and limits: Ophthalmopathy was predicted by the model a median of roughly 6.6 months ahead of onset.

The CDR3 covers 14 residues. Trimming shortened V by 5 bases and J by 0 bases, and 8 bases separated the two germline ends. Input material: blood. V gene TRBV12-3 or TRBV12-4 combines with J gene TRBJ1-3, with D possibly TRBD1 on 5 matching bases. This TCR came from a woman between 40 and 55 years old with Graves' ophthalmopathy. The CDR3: CASSGDFSGNTIYF. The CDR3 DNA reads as TGTGCCAGCAGTGGGGACTTCTCTGGAAACACCATATATTTT.